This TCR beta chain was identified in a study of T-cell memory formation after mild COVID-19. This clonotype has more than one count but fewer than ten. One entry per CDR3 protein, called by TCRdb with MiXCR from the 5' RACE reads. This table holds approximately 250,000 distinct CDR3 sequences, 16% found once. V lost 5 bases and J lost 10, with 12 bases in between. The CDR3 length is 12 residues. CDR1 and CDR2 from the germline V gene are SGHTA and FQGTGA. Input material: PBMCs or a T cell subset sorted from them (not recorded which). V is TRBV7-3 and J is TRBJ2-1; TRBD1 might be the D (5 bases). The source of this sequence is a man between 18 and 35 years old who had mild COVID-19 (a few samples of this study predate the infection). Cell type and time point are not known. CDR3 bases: TGTGCCAGCAGCCCAGACAGAAGCGAGCAGTTCTTC. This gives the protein CASSPDRSEQFF.